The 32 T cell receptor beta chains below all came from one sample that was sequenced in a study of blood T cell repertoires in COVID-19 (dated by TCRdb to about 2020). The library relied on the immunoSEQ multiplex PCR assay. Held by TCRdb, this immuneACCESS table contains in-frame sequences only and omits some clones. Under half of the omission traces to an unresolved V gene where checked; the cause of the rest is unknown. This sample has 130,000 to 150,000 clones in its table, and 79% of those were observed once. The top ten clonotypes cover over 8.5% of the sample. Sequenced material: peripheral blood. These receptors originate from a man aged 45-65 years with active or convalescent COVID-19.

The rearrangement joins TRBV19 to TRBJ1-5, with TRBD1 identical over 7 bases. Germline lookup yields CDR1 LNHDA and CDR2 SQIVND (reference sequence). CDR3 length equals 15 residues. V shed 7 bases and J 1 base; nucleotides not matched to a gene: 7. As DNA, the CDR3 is TGTGCCAGTACGGCGACAGGGTTGAGCAATCAGCCCCAGCATTTT. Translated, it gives CASTATGLSNQPQHF.

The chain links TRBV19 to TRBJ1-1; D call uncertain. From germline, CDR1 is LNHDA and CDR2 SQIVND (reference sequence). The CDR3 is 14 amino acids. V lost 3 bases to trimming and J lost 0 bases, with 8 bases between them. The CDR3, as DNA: TGTGCCAGTAGTATCCGGCGGCTGAACACTGAAGCTTTCTTT. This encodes CASSIRRLNTEAFF.

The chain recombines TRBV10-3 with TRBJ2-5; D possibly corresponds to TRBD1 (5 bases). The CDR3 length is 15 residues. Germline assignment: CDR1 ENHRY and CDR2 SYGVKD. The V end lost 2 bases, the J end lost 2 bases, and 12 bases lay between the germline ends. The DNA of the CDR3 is TGTGCCATCAGTGAGGGTCAGGGTGAGCAAGAGACCCAGTACTTC. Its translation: CAISEGQGEQETQYF.

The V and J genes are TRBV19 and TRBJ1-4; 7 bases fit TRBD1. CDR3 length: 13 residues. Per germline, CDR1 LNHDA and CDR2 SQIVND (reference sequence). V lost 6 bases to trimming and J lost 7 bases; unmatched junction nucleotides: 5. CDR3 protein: CASRGTVGEKLFF. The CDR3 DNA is TGTGCCAGTAGGGGGACAGTGGGTGAAAAACTGTTTTTT.

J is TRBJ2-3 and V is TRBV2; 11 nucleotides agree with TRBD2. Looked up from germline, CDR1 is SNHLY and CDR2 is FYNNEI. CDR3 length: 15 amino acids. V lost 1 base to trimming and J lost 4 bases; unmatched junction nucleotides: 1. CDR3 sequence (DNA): TGTGCCAGCAGTGAAGAACTAGCGGGAGCAGATACGCAGTATTTT. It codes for CASSEELAGADTQYF.

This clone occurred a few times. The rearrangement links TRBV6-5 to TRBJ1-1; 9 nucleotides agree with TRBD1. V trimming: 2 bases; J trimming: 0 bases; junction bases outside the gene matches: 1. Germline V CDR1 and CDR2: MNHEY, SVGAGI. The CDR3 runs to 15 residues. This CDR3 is CASSYGQGMNTEAFF. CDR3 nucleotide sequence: TGTGCCAGCAGTTACGGACAGGGGATGAACACTGAAGCTTTCTTT.

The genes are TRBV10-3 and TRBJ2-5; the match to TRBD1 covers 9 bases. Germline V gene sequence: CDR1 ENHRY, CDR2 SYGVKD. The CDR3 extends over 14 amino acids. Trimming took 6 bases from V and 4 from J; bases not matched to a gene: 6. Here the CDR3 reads CAIRGGQGTETQYF. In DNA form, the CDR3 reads TGTGCCATCAGGGGGGGACAGGGCACAGAGACCCAGTACTTC.

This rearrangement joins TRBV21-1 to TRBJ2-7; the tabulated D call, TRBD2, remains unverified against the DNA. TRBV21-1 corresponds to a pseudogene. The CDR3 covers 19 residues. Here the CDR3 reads CASRGGSQGPTSLSYEQYF. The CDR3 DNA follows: TGTGCCAGCAGGGGGGGGTCCCAGGGGCCTACTTCCCTGTCCTACGAGCAGTACTTC.

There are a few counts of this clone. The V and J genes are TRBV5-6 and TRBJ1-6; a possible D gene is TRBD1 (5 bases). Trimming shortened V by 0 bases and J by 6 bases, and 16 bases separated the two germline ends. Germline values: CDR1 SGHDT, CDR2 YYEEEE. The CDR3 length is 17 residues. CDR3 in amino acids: CASSLATGGISNSPLHF. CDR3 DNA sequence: TGTGCCAGCAGCTTGGCTACGGGGGGGATTAGTAATTCACCCCTCCACTTT.

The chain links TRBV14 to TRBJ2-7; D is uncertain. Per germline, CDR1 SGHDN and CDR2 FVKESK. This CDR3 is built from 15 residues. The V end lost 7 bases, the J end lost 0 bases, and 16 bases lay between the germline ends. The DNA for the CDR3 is TGTGCCAGCAACAGTATTATAGAAGGCTCCTACGAGCAGTACTTC. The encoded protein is CASNSIIEGSYEQYF.

CDR3 sequence: CAISDSRDSPLHF. The CDR3 region has the DNA TGTGCCATCAGTGACTCCCGCGATTCACCCCTCCACTTT. The chain is built from TRBV10-3 and TRBJ1-6; D remains ambiguous. Trimming shortened V by 3 bases and J by 8 bases, and 8 bases separated the two germline ends. The CDR3 extends over 13 amino acids. CDR1 and CDR2 from the germline V gene are ENHRY and SYGVKD.

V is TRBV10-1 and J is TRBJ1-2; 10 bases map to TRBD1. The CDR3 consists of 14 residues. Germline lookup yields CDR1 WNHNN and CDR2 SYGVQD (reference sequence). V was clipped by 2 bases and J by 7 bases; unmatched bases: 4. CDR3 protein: CASSEKGQGGGYTF. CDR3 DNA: TGCGCCAGCAGTGAGAAAGGACAGGGGGGTGGCTACACCTTC.

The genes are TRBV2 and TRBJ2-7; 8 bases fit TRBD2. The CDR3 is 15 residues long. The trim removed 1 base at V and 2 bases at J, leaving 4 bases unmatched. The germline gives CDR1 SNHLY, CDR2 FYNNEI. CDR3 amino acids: CASSEGETSAYEQYF. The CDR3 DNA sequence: TGTGCCAGCAGTGAAGGGGAGACTAGCGCCTACGAGCAGTACTTC.

The CDR3 sequence: CASRAGGETQYF. CDR3 DNA: TGTGCCAGCAGAGCGGGAGGTGAGACCCAGTACTTC. The gene calls are TRBV2 and TRBJ2-5; 9 bases align to TRBD2. CDR3 length: 12 residues. The germline V gene has CDR1 SNHLY and CDR2 FYNNEI. With V trimmed by 6 bases and J by 5 bases, 1 base remained unmatched.

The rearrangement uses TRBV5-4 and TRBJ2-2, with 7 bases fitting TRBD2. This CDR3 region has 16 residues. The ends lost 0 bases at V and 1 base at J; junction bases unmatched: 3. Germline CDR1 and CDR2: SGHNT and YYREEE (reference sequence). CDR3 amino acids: CASSLDGGRNTGELFF. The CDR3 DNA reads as TGTGCCAGCAGCTTGGATGGCGGGAGGAACACCGGGGAGCTGTTTTTT.

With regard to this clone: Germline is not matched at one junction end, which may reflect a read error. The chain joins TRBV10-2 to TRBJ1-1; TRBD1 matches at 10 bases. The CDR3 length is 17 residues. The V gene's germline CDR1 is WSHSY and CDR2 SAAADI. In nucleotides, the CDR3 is TGCGCCAGCAGTCTTTACGGGACAGGGGCTTATAACATTGAAGCTTTCTTT. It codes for CASSLYGTGAYNIEAFF.

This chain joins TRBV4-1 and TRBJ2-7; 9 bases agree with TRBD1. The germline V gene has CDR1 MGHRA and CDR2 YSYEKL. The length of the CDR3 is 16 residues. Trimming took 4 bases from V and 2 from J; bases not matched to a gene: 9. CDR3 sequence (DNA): TGCGCCAGCAGCCCATTAGGGGGGACAGGGACCTACGAGCAGTACTTC. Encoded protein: CASSPLGGTGTYEQYF.

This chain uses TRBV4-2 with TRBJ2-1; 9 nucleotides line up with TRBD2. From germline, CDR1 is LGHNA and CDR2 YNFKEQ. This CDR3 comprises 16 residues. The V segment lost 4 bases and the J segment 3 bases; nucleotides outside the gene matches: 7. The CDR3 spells CASSPQDSGSYNEQFF. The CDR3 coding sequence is TGTGCCAGCAGCCCCCAGGATAGCGGGAGCTACAATGAGCAGTTCTTC.

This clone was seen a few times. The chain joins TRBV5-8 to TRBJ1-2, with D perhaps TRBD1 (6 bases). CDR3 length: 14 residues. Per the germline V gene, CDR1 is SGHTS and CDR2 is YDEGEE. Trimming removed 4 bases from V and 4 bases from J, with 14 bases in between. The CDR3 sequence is CASSPSAGVYGYTF. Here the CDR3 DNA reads TGTGCCAGCAGCCCTTCCGCAGGGGTCTATGGCTACACCTTC.

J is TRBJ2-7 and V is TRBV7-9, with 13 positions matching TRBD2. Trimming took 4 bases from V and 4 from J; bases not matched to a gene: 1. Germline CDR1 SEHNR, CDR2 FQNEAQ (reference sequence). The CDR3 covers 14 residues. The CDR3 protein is CASSWGLAGYEQYF. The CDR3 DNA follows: TGTGCCAGCAGCTGGGGACTAGCGGGATACGAGCAGTACTTC.

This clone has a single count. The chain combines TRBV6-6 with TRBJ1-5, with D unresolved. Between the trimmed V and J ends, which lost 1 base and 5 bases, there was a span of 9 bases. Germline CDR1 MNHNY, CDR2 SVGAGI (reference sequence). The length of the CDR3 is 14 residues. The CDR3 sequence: CASSYWPPDQPQHF. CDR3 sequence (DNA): TGTGCCAGCAGTTACTGGCCTCCCGATCAGCCCCAGCATTTT.

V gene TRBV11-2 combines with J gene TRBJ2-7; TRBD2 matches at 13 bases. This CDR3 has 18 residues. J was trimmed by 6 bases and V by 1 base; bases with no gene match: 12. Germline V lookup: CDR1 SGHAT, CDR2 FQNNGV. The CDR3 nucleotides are TGTGCCAGCAGCTTAGTTGGACTAGCGGGAGAACAAAGGACCGAGCAGTACTTC. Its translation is CASSLVGLAGEQRTEQYF.

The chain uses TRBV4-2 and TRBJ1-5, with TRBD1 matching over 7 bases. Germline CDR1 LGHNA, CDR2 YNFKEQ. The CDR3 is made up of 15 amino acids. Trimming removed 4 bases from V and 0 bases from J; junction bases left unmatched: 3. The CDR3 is CASSPTGVSNQPQHF. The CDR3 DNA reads TGTGCCAGCAGCCCTACAGGGGTTAGCAATCAGCCCCAGCATTTT.

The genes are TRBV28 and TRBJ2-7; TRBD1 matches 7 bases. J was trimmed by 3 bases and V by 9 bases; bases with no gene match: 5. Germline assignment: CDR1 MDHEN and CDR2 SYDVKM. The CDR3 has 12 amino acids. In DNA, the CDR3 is TGTGCCAGTATTAACAGGGGCTACGAGCAGTACTTC. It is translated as CASINRGYEQYF.

In nucleotides, the CDR3 is TGTGCCAGCAGCTTTACAGGGGCCGGGCAGCCCCAGCATTTT. This translates into CASSFTGAGQPQHF. This chain uses TRBV11-2 with TRBJ1-5, with 7 bases identical to TRBD1. The germline CDR1 and CDR2 sequences are SGHAT and FQNNGV. The V and J ends lost 3 bases and 7 bases, in that order; junction bases with no gene match: 6. This CDR3 has 14 amino acids.

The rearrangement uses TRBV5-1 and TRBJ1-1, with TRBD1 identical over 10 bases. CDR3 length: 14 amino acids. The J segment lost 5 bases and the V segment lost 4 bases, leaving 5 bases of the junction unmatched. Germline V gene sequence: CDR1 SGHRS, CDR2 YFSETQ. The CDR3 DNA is TGCGCCAGCAGCCGAGGGGACAGGGGAACTGAAGCTTTCTTT. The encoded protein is CASSRGDRGTEAFF.

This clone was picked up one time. CDR3 protein: CSVQNSFEQYF. CDR3 coding DNA: TGCAGCGTTCAGAACAGTTTCGAGCAGTACTTC. This chain uses TRBV29-1 with TRBJ2-7; D not certain. Trimming shortened V by 5 bases and J by 6 bases, and 11 bases separated the two germline ends. The length of the CDR3 is 11 residues. Per the germline V gene, CDR1 is SQVTM and CDR2 is ANQGSEA.

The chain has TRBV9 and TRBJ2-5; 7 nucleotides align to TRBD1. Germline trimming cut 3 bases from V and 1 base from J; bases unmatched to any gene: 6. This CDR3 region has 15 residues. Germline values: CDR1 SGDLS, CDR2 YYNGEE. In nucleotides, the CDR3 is TGTGCCAGCAGCGACCGCCGGGACAGCCAAGAGACCCAGTACTTC. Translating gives CASSDRRDSQETQYF.

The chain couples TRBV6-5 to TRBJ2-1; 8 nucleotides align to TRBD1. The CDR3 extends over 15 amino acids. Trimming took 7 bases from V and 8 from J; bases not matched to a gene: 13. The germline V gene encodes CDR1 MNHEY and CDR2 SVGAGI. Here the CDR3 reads CASTRVRRGHDEQFF. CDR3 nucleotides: TGTGCCAGCACCCGGGTCCGCAGGGGGCACGATGAGCAGTTCTTC.

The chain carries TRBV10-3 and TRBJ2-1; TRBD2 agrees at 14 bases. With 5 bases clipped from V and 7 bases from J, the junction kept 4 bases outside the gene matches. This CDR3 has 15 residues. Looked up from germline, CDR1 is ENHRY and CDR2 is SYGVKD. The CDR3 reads CAISPGTSGGNEQFF. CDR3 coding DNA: TGTGCCATCAGTCCCGGGACTAGCGGGGGAAATGAGCAGTTCTTC.

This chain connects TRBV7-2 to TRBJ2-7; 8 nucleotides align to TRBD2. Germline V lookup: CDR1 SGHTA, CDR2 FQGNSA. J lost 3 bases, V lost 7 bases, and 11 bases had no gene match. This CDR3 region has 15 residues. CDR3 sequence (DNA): TGTGCCAGCAAGACAACTAGCGGACACAACTACGAGCAGTACTTC. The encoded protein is CASKTTSGHNYEQYF.

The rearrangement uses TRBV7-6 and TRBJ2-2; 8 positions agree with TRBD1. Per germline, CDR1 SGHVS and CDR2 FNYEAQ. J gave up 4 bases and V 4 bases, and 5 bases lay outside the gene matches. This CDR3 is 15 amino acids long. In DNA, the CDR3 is TGTGCCAGCAGCTCCCTCGACAGGGGCACCGGGGAGCTGTTTTTT. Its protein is CASSSLDRGTGELFF.